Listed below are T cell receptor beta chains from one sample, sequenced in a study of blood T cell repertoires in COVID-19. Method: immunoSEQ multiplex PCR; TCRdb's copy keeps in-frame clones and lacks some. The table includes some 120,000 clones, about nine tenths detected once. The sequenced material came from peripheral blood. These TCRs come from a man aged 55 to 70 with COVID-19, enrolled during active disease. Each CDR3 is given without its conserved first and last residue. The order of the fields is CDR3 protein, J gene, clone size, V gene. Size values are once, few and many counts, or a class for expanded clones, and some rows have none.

CDR3aa: ASSFGRDNEQF
j_gene: TRBJ2-1
abundance: .
v_gene: TRBV12-3/TRBV12-4

CDR3aa: ASSLAGLTGELF
j_gene: TRBJ2-2
abundance: many
v_gene: TRBV7-7

CDR3aa: SVGAGDGQPQH
j_gene: TRBJ1-5
abundance: .
v_gene: TRBV29-1

CDR3aa: ASSLGVSGDTQY
j_gene: TRBJ2-3
abundance: .
v_gene: TRBV7-2

CDR3aa: ARSQTGLAGTGELF
j_gene: TRBJ2-2
abundance: .
v_gene: TRBV5-3

CDR3aa: ASSIPQGTESDTQY
j_gene: TRBJ2-3
abundance: .
v_gene: TRBV19

CDR3aa: ASSSTGTVGGELF
j_gene: TRBJ2-2
abundance: .
v_gene: TRBV5-1

CDR3aa: ASSPPGTGWNEQY
j_gene: TRBJ2-7
abundance: .
v_gene: TRBV18

CDR3aa: ASSERGANTGELF
j_gene: TRBJ2-2
abundance: .
v_gene: TRBV11-3

CDR3aa: ASSLTGEETQY
j_gene: TRBJ2-5
abundance: .
v_gene: TRBV5-4

CDR3aa: ASSLYSGIPDTQY
j_gene: TRBJ2-3
abundance: .
v_gene: TRBV11-2

CDR3aa: ASSFPLAGGGEQY
j_gene: TRBJ2-7
abundance: .
v_gene: TRBV5-4

CDR3aa: ASSQSGGAF
j_gene: TRBJ1-1
abundance: .
v_gene: TRBV23-1

CDR3aa: ASSLGDSPSGNTIY
j_gene: TRBJ1-3
abundance: .
v_gene: TRBV11-2

CDR3aa: ASSFTGQGNGYT
j_gene: TRBJ1-2
abundance: .
v_gene: TRBV5-4

CDR3aa: ASSYSIMAGNEQF
j_gene: TRBJ2-1
abundance: .
v_gene: TRBV6-2/TRBV6-3

CDR3aa: ASDLAGGGDTQY
j_gene: TRBJ2-3
abundance: .
v_gene: TRBV5-1

CDR3aa: ASSEGADSNQPQH
j_gene: TRBJ1-5
abundance: .
v_gene: TRBV10-2

CDR3aa: ASNLDREWQPQH
j_gene: TRBJ1-5
abundance: .
v_gene: TRBV21-1

CDR3aa: ASSVAPSSGNTIY
j_gene: TRBJ1-3
abundance: .
v_gene: TRBV9

CDR3aa: ASTGLAGTPPNEQF
j_gene: TRBJ2-1
abundance: .
v_gene: TRBV10-1

CDR3aa: ASSLIGRTEAF
j_gene: TRBJ1-1
abundance: few
v_gene: TRBV7-3

CDR3aa: ASSEAGTGRGNEQF
j_gene: TRBJ2-1
abundance: .
v_gene: TRBV10-1

CDR3aa: ASNRIMNTEAF
j_gene: TRBJ1-1
abundance: .
v_gene: TRBV10-2

CDR3aa: ASSLGQGEAF
j_gene: TRBJ1-1
abundance: .
v_gene: TRBV12-3/TRBV12-4

CDR3aa: ASSSLGTDTQY
j_gene: TRBJ2-3
abundance: .
v_gene: TRBV7-3

CDR3aa: ASSLGTGVVNEQF
j_gene: TRBJ2-1
abundance: .
v_gene: TRBV7-3

CDR3aa: ASSRRQGVPYEQY
j_gene: TRBJ2-7
abundance: .
v_gene: TRBV9

CDR3aa: ASSDRVIYEQY
j_gene: TRBJ2-7
abundance: .
v_gene: TRBV2

CDR3aa: ASSFESEAGEKLF
j_gene: TRBJ1-4
abundance: .
v_gene: TRBV7-2

CDR3aa: ASSLGTSGANTGELF
j_gene: TRBJ2-2
abundance: .
v_gene: TRBV5-1

CDR3aa: ASSEGGQGKGYT
j_gene: TRBJ1-2
abundance: .
v_gene: TRBV10-2

CDR3aa: ASRLTGTYEQY
j_gene: TRBJ2-7
abundance: .
v_gene: TRBV27

CDR3aa: ASIPGDGDEQF
j_gene: TRBJ2-1
abundance: .
v_gene: TRBV7-9

CDR3aa: ASSLGGTSTDTQY
j_gene: TRBJ2-3
abundance: .
v_gene: TRBV5-1

CDR3aa: ASSPRGSAGYEQY
j_gene: TRBJ2-7
abundance: .
v_gene: TRBV11-3

CDR3aa: ASSISGGDEQF
j_gene: TRBJ2-1
abundance: .
v_gene: TRBV19

CDR3aa: ASSHRTRGNTGELF
j_gene: TRBJ2-2
abundance: .
v_gene: TRBV3-1/TRBV3-2

CDR3aa: ASSLTGGPGELF
j_gene: TRBJ2-2
abundance: .
v_gene: TRBV5-1

CDR3aa: ASSLPLQDHLAKNIQY
j_gene: TRBJ2-4
abundance: .
v_gene: TRBV5-1

CDR3aa: ASSIAPTNTGELF
j_gene: TRBJ2-2
abundance: .
v_gene: TRBV19

CDR3aa: ASSAMGGPYEQY
j_gene: TRBJ2-7
abundance: .
v_gene: TRBV11-2

CDR3aa: ASSQVGLAGEQY
j_gene: TRBJ2-7
abundance: .
v_gene: TRBV14

CDR3aa: ASSTTGAGNTIY
j_gene: TRBJ1-3
abundance: .
v_gene: TRBV3-1/TRBV3-2

CDR3aa: ASSLSGQNANYGYT
j_gene: TRBJ1-2
abundance: .
v_gene: TRBV7-2

CDR3aa: ASSINRSPDRIEAF
j_gene: TRBJ1-1
abundance: .
v_gene: TRBV19

CDR3aa: ASSRPDRDEKLF
j_gene: TRBJ1-4
abundance: .
v_gene: TRBV3-1/TRBV3-2

CDR3aa: ASSSRTDSYEQY
j_gene: TRBJ2-7
abundance: .
v_gene: TRBV5-1

CDR3aa: ASSYSNGGEQY
j_gene: TRBJ2-7
abundance: .
v_gene: TRBV6-2/TRBV6-3

CDR3aa: ASSHPRQGMNTGELF
j_gene: TRBJ2-2
abundance: few
v_gene: TRBV4-3

CDR3aa: ASSGGQQETQY
j_gene: TRBJ2-5
abundance: .
v_gene: TRBV11-2